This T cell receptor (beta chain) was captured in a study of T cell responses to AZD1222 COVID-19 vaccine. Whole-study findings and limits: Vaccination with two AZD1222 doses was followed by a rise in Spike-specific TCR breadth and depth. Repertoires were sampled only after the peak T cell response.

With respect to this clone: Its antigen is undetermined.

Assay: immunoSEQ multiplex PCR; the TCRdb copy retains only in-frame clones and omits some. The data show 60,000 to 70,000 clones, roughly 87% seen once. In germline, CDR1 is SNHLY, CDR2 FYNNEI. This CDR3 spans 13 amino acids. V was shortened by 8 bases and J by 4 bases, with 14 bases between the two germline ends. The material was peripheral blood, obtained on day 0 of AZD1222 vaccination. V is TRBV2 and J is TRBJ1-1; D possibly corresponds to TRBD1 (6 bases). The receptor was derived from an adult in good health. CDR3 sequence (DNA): TGTGCCAGCCTCAAGGGGGAGTTCACTGAAGCTTTCTTT. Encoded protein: CASLKGEFTEAFF. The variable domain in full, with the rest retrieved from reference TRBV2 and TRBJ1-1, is EPEVTQTPSHQVTQMGQEVILRCVPISNHLYFYWYRQILGQKVEFLVSFYNNEISEKSEIFDDQFSVERPDGSNFTLKIRSTKLEDSAMYFCASLKGEFTEAFFGQGTRLTVV.